These T cell receptor beta chains were read from a single sample in a study of cytomegalovirus exposure and HLA in healthy donors. Clones were sequenced by immunoSEQ multiplex PCR, and TCRdb holds only the in-frame ones, with some missing. The sample lists about 140,000 clones, about 80% occurring once. The sample comprised PBMCs. These receptors were taken from a female donor in good health and CMV-seronegative. CDR3s include the opening cysteine and the closing phenylalanine or tryptophan. D genes are given only for firm matches. The size entry is marked missing in some rows and otherwise reads once, few, many or a size class.

v_gene,j_gene,d_gene,abundance,CDR3nt,CDR3aa
TRBV19,TRBJ1-5,NA,once,TGTGCCAGTAGTATCCTTTGGCCAGGGCAGCCCCAGCATTTT,CASSILWPGQPQHF
TRBV7-9,TRBJ2-3,NA,few,TGTGCCAGCAGCCTAGAAACTAGCACAGATACGCAGTATTTT,CASSLETSTDTQYF
TRBV15,TRBJ2-7,TRBD1,NA,TGTGCCACCAGCAGAGGGGACAGGGTATACGAGCAGTACTTC,CATSRGDRVYEQYF
TRBV19,TRBJ2-2,NA,NA,TGTGCCAGTAGCTACAGGGGAGGCACCGGGGAGCTGTTTTTT,CASSYRGGTGELFF
TRBV5-1,TRBJ1-3,NA,NA,TGCGCCAGCAAAGAGGGTCCGGGCACCATATATTTT,CASKEGPGTIYF
TRBV21-1,TRBJ2-1,NA,NA,TGTGCCAGCAGCAAAGCTCTCCCGGGACAGGGGTTACACAATGAGCAGTTCTTC,CASSKALPGQGLHNEQFF
TRBV19,TRBJ2-1,NA,NA,TGTGCCAGTAGTATTGGGCAGAACAATGAGCAGTTCTTC,CASSIGQNNEQFF
TRBV25-1,TRBJ2-2,NA,NA,TGTGCCAGCAGTGAATCGTGGGGGCGCACCGGGGAGCTGTTTTTT,CASSESWGRTGELFF
TRBV9,TRBJ1-3,NA,NA,TGTGCCAGCAGTTTACGGGGGGGCTCTGGAAACACCATATATTTT,CASSLRGGSGNTIYF
TRBV28,TRBJ1-2,NA,NA,TGTGCCAGCAGTTTAAATCCCCCGAGATTAAACTATGGCTACACCTTC,CASSLNPPRLNYGYTF
TRBV28,TRBJ2-1,TRBD1,NA,TGTGCCAGCAGTCCTCCGGGACAGAATTACAATGAGCAGTTCTTC,CASSPPGQNYNEQFF
TRBV15,TRBJ1-5,NA,NA,TGTGCCACCAGCAGAAAGAGTTTCAATCAGCCCCAGCATTTT,CATSRKSFNQPQHF
TRBV27,TRBJ1-6,NA,NA,TGTGCCAGCAGTCCCCTCACAGGGAGTACTTCACCCCTCCACTTT,CASSPLTGSTSPLHF
TRBV21-1,TRBJ2-3,NA,NA,TGTGCCAGCAGCCAAAGTAGGTGGGGGGGCCTCCAGAAATCTAGCACAGATACGCAGTATTTT,CASSQSRWGGLQKSSTDTQYF
TRBV5-1,TRBJ1-2,NA,NA,TGCGCCAGCAGCAACCAGGGCAACTATGGCTACACCTTC,CASSNQGNYGYTF
TRBV20-1,TRBJ2-4,NA,NA,TGCAGTGCTAGTCACAAAAACATTCAGTACTTC,CSASHKNIQYF
TRBV19,TRBJ2-3,NA,NA,TGTGCCAGTAGTGTAACTACTAGCACAGATACGCAGTATTTT,CASSVTTSTDTQYF
TRBV7-9,TRBJ1-5,NA,NA,TGTGCCAGCAGCTTCTCTTCGGACAGCATTCAGCCCCAGCATTTT,CASSFSSDSIQPQHF
TRBV29-1,TRBJ1-1,NA,NA,TGCAGCGTCGCACAGGGCCGGGACACTGAAGCTTTCTTT,CSVAQGRDTEAFF
TRBV5-6,TRBJ1-4,TRBD1,NA,TGTGCCAGCAGCTTTGGACAGGGAATTGCAACTAATGAAAAACTGTTTTTT,CASSFGQGIATNEKLFF
TRBV27,TRBJ1-1,NA,few,TGTGCCAGCAGTTTTTTGTCCAGGGAAAACACTGAAGCTTTCTTT,CASSFLSRENTEAFF
TRBV7-9,TRBJ2-7,NA,NA,TGTGCCAGCAGCCCCGGGACTCTCTCTAATCACTACGAGCAGTACTTC,CASSPGTLSNHYEQYF
TRBV29-1,TRBJ2-1,NA,NA,TGCAGCGTTGACGAGCGCCGGACCTACAATGAGCAGTTCTTC,CSVDERRTYNEQFF
TRBV9,TRBJ1-1,NA,few,TGTGCCAGCAGCGGGGGACCCGGACAGTTTGGGCCTCTAGTGAACACTGAAGCTTTCTTT,CASSGGPGQFGPLVNTEAFF
TRBV9,TRBJ2-2,TRBD2,NA,TGTGCCAGCAGCGGTTCGGTACTAGCGGGAAAAACCGGGGAGCTGTTTTTT,CASSGSVLAGKTGELFF
TRBV28,TRBJ2-5,TRBD1,NA,TGTGCCAGCAGCACCCGGACAGGACAAGAGACCCAGTACTTC,CASSTRTGQETQYF
TRBV10-2,TRBJ2-7,NA,few,TGCGCCAGCAGTGAGCCGACAACAGGGTACGAGCAGTACTTC,CASSEPTTGYEQYF
TRBV19,TRBJ1-5,NA,NA,TGTGCCAGTAGTATTATTCGGGGGGCAGGCCGTCAGCCCCAGCATTTT,CASSIIRGAGRQPQHF
TRBV11-2,TRBJ1-1,NA,NA,TGTGCCAGCAGCTTTGGAGGGGCCCGGAACACTGAAGCTTTCTTT,CASSFGGARNTEAFF
TRBV5-4,TRBJ2-1,TRBD2,NA,TGTGCCAGCAGCAAACTAGCGGTGAGCTCCTACAATGAGCAGTTCTTC,CASSKLAVSSYNEQFF
TRBV28,TRBJ2-7,NA,NA,TGTGCCAGCAGTTCCCGCCGGACTTTCTACGAGCAGTACTTC,CASSSRRTFYEQYF
TRBV19,TRBJ1-1,TRBD1,NA,TGTGCCAGTAGACTACTGACAGGGCAAAACACTGAAGCTTTCTTT,CASRLLTGQNTEAFF
TRBV4-2,TRBJ2-6,NA,NA,TGTGCCAGCAGCTTGGCCGCTGGGGCCAACGTCCTGACTTTC,CASSLAAGANVLTF
TRBV7-9,TRBJ2-1,TRBD2,NA,TGTGCCAGCAGCTTGACGACCGGGACTAGCGAAGACAATGAGCAGTTCTTC,CASSLTTGTSEDNEQFF
TRBV2,TRBJ1-5,NA,NA,TGTGCCAGCAGTGAGGGGAGACAGGTGAGGGTTCAGCCCCAGCATTTT,CASSEGRQVRVQPQHF
TRBV2,TRBJ2-1,TRBD1,NA,TGTGCCAGCAGTGAAATATCTTGGACAGGTCGCAATGAGCAGTTCTTC,CASSEISWTGRNEQFF
TRBV5-4,TRBJ1-4,TRBD1,NA,TGTGCCAGCAGCTTGGGGGGGCGGACGAAAGGGGGCGAACTGTTTTTT,CASSLGGRTKGGELFF
TRBV13,TRBJ2-7,TRBD2,NA,TGTGCCAGCAGCTTAGAAAGCGGGGCGAACTACGAGCAGTACTTC,CASSLESGANYEQYF
TRBV5-6,TRBJ1-1,TRBD1,NA,TGTGCCAGCAGCTTCTGGGACAGATTGAACACTGAAGCTTTCTTT,CASSFWDRLNTEAFF
TRBV5-6,TRBJ2-2,TRBD2,NA,TGTGCCAGCAGCACCGGACTAGCGGGTAACACCGGGGAGCTGTTTTTT,CASSTGLAGNTGELFF
TRBV5-4,TRBJ2-3,TRBD1,few,TGTGCCAGCAGCTTGGACAGGGGGGTCACAGATACGCAGTATTTT,CASSLDRGVTDTQYF
TRBV27,TRBJ1-5,NA,NA,TGTGCCAGCAGTTTACGGGGCAGGGGCCACAATCAGCCCCAGCATTTT,CASSLRGRGHNQPQHF
TRBV7-9,TRBJ2-5,NA,NA,TGTGCCAGCAGCTTTACGGGACTCGTAAAGGAGACCCAGTACTTC,CASSFTGLVKETQYF
TRBV7-2,TRBJ1-1,NA,NA,TGTGCCAGCAGCTTAGGGCCAGGGGCCCTCAGTAACACTGAAGCTTTCTTT,CASSLGPGALSNTEAFF
TRBV6-6,TRBJ1-5,NA,NA,TGTGCCAGCAGACAGAGCAATCAGCCCCAGCATTTT,CASRQSNQPQHF
TRBV11-3,TRBJ1-3,NA,NA,TGTGCCAGCAGCTTCGGCTCTGGAAACACCATATATTTT,CASSFGSGNTIYF
TRBV4-1,TRBJ1-3,NA,NA,TGCGCCAGCAGCCAAGATCCAGACGGACACTCTGGAAACACCATATATTTT,CASSQDPDGHSGNTIYF
TRBV6-5,TRBJ1-2,TRBD1,few,TGTGCCAGCAGTGTCGGGACAGGGAATGGCTACACCTTC,CASSVGTGNGYTF
TRBV28,TRBJ1-5,NA,NA,TGTGCCAGCAGTGGCCCCTTCAATCAGCCCCAGCATTTT,CASSGPFNQPQHF
TRBV7-2,TRBJ2-3,TRBD1,once,TGTGCCAGCGGCCTCAATGGGGTCAACAGGGGAACAGATACGCAGTATTTT,CASGLNGVNRGTDTQYF
TRBV5-1,TRBJ1-2,TRBD1,NA,TGCGCCAGCAGCCCGGGACAGGACTATGGCTACACCTTC,CASSPGQDYGYTF
TRBV2,TRBJ2-1,NA,NA,TGTGCCAGCAGTGAGGGAGGGGGGGCACCCAATGAGCAGTTCTTC,CASSEGGGAPNEQFF